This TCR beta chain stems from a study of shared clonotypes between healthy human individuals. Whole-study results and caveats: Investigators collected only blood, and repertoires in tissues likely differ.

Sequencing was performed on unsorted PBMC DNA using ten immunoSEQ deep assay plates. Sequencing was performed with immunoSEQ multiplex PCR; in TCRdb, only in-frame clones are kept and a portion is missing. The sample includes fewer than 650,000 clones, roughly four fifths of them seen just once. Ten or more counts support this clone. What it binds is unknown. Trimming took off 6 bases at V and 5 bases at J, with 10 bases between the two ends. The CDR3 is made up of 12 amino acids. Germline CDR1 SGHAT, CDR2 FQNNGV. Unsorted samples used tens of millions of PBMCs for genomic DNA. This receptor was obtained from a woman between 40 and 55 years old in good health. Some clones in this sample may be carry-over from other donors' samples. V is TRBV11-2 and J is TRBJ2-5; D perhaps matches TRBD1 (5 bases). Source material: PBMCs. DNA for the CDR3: TGTGCCAGCAGGCAGGGAATGGAGACCCAGTACTTC. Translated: CASRQGMETQYF.